This T cell receptor beta chain was obtained from a study of brain T cells in children with intractable seizures (dated by TCRdb to about 2021). General notes on the study: A NanoString immunology panel was first used to screen resected brain tissue from about 54 pediatric epilepsy surgery cases for immune gene transcripts. Among the roughly 12 selected surgery cases, pre-surgery blood was additionally sequenced for eight, leaving four cases with brain tissue only.

Study-wide conclusions, independent of this receptor: The patients' HCMV serostatus was not known, and viral specificity was inferred solely from CDR3 sequence similarity. Because sequencing depth differed between pre- and post-surgery blood, the absence of clones from the pre-surgery sample may reflect undersampling.

Details on this clone: Its antigen remains unidentified. Qualities for individual bases were not recorded, and no much larger clone is one base off.

The immunoSEQ assay was used to generate TCR beta chain sequences from genomic DNA. The original pipeline was this. CDR3 sequences that did not begin with the conserved framework cysteine at position 104 were removed by hand. Clonality was calculated as one minus the normalized Shannon's Diversity Index, with values ranging from 0 (maximal diversity) to 1 (oligoclonal). Chi-squared comparison-of-proportions tests were used to check whether the frequency of the same CDR3 differed between samples, for example brain versus blood. Public clonotypes were identified through searches of immuneACCESS, and similarity to known antiviral clonotypes was evaluated with the VDJdb browser. TCRdb retrieved this table from immuneACCESS and kept in-frame rearrangements only. Not all clones are present; in checked studies, unresolved V genes account for under half, and no reason is known for the remainder. V and J calls and clone size are copied from that table; D and trimming were computed from the DNA. This sample gives 75,000 to 80,000 clones in total; roughly 91% of them show up just once. The ten biggest clones cover over 1.5% of the sample.

From the cysteine up to the phenylalanine, the CDR3 has a length of 14 residues. The read is trimmed to its CDR3 DNA, 42 bases read in frame from base 1. V sheds 3 bases and J sheds 0 bases, leaving 10 bases between their ends. Per the germline V gene, SGHRS is the CDR1 and YFSETQ is the CDR2. This sample's time point label indicates: resected brain tissue, or blood drawn just prior to surgery. Surgery cases with the highest brain T cell transcript signatures were selected for TCR beta chain sequencing of brain tissue and, where available, blood. Patients had been treated with at least one anti-epileptic drug before surgery. The TCR-sequenced patients were children whose drug-resistant epilepsy was caused by tuberous sclerosis complex, focal cortical dysplasia, Rasmussen encephalitis or hemimegalencephaly. The Monarch genomic DNA purification kit was used to extract bulk genomic DNA from unsorted brain tissue and whole blood.

This chain is built from TRBV5-1 and TRBJ2-7; the D gene is unclear. This clonotype originated in a boy in the first two years of life with tuberous sclerosis and intractable seizures. The sequencing used peripheral blood, collected at surgery. Read as DNA, the sequence is TGCGCCAGCAGCTGGCTTGAGAGCTCCTACGAGCAGTACTTC. The translation is CASSWLESSYEQYF.